The 18 T cell receptor beta chains below come from one sample, sequenced in a study of human T cells and chemical hapten exposure. TCRdb recomputed calls from the RACE reads with MiXCR, one row per CDR3 protein. The data contain around 300,000 distinct CDR3 sequences, 7.5% to 9% of them singletons. The time point denotes: pre-sensitization, week 0. Treatment here: therapeutic diphenylcyclopropenone sensitization with weekly scalp DPC. The source material was whole blood, sampled in connection with sensitization to the hapten diphenylcyclopropenone (DPC). The receptors stem from a man aged 18 to 30 with alopecia areata. Some clones in this sample may be carry-over from other donors' samples.

Many counts were recorded for this clonotype. CDR3 sequence reads: CASSHGVQGYEQYV. The CDR3 coding sequence is TGCGCCAGCAGCCATGGCGTCCAGGGCTACGAGCAGTACGTC. The chain joins TRBV4-1 to TRBJ2-7; the D gene is possibly TRBD1 (5 bases). The CDR3 is 14 residues long. The germline V gene encodes CDR1 MGHRA and CDR2 YSYEKL. V was pared by 3 bases and J by 3 bases, with 12 bases between.

There are a few counts of this clonotype. The rearrangement links TRBV29-1 to TRBJ2-3; either TRBD1 or TRBD2 may supply D (5 bases each). Germline CDR1 reads SQVTM; CDR2 reads ANQGSEA. V was shortened by 7 bases and J by 2 bases, with 13 bases between the two germline ends. CDR3 length: 13 residues. As DNA, the CDR3 is TGCAGCGGGGGCGGGCGGATCACAGATACGCAGTATTTT. Residues: CSGGGRITDTQYF.

This clonotype was counted only a few times. The V and J genes are TRBV29-1 and TRBJ1-1; D remains unclear. CDR3 length equals 13 residues. Germline V gives CDR1 SQVTM, CDR2 ANQGSEA. Trimming removed 4 bases at V and 1 base at J, with 10 bases between. The CDR3 sequence is CSVVFGGNTEAFF. CDR3 in DNA: TGCAGCGTTGTTTTCGGAGGGAACACTGAAGCTTTCTTT. The entire variable domain, with the rest obtained from reference TRBV29-1 and TRBJ1-1, is as follows: SAVISQKPSRDICQRGTSLTIQCQVDSQVTMMFWYRQQPGQSLTLIATANQGSEATYESGFVIDKFPISRPNLTFSTLTVSNMSPEDSSIYLCSVVFGGNTEAFFGQGTRLTVV.

The rearrangement links TRBV3-1 to TRBJ2-7, with 9 bases aligning to TRBD1. Germline-derived CDR1 and CDR2 are LGHDT and YNNKEL (reference sequence). J lost 2 bases, V lost 3 bases, and 14 bases had no gene match. CDR3 size: 18 residues. Written as DNA, the CDR3 is TGTGCCAGCAGCCACAACCGGGACAGGGCTTATGGGGCCTACGAGCAGTACTTC. Protein sequence: CASSHNRDRAYGAYEQYF.

The CDR3 DNA sequence: TGTGCCAGCAGTAGAGACGGGAGAGTAGATCAGCCCCAGCATTTT. Translation: CASSRDGRVDQPQHF. The chain is built from TRBV6-5 and TRBJ1-5; unclear D gene. CDR3 length: 15 residues. CDR1 is MNHEY, CDR2 SVGAGI, per germline. V gave up 5 bases and J gave up 5 bases, with 16 bases separating them.

The CDR3 sequence is CAISLDSNYGYTF. CDR3 bases: TGTGCCATCTCTTTGGACAGTAACTATGGCTACACCTTC. The V and J genes are TRBV10-3 and TRBJ1-2; D possibly corresponds to TRBD1 (6 bases). The CDR3 covers 13 residues. Germline V gene lookup returns CDR1 ENHRY and CDR2 SYGVKD. V lost 8 bases and J 1 base, leaving 11 bases between the germline ends.

There are many counts of this clonotype. The gene calls are TRBV7-2 and TRBJ2-3; TRBD1 might be the D (6 bases). This CDR3 region has 15 residues. From germline, CDR1 is SGHTA and CDR2 FQGNSA. Between the trimmed V and J ends, which lost 5 bases and 0 bases, there was a span of 12 bases. The CDR3 spells CASSSTGLSTDTQYF. In DNA form, the CDR3 reads TGTGCCAGCAGCAGTACAGGGCTCAGCACAGATACGCAGTATTTT.

V gene TRBV5-6 combines with J gene TRBJ1-2, with 9 bases identical to TRBD1. Germline V lookup: CDR1 SGHDT, CDR2 YYEEEE. CDR3 length equals 17 residues. V lost 2 bases to trimming and J lost 4 bases; unmatched junction nucleotides: 12. The CDR3 DNA reads as TGTGCCAGCAGCTTTTTGACAGGGGGAAAAAGCGCCTATGGCTACACCTTC. This gives the protein CASSFLTGGKSAYGYTF.

The chain recombines TRBV12-3 or TRBV12-4 with TRBJ2-1; maybe TRBD1 (6 bases). The CDR3 extends over 12 amino acids. Trimming left V 5 bases short and J 9 bases short, with 11 bases between. This CDR3 reads CASSQGGVEQFF. The DNA of the CDR3 is TGTGCCAGCAGTCAAGGGGGAGTTGAGCAGTTCTTC.

V usage is TRBV6-2 or TRBV6-3 and J usage is TRBJ2-5; D is perhaps TRBD1 (5 bases). V dropped 7 bases and J dropped 5 bases, with 20 bases sitting between them. There are 15 residues in the CDR3. Germline V gives CDR1 MNHEY, CDR2 SVGEGT. The CDR3 is CASTPMDTFGETQYF. CDR3 sequence (DNA): TGTGCCAGCACTCCAATGGACACCTTCGGGGAGACCCAGTACTTC.

V usage is TRBV29-1 and J usage is TRBJ2-5; perhaps TRBD2 as D (5 bases). V lost 8 bases and J 6 bases, leaving 10 bases between the germline ends. This CDR3 comprises 10 residues. Germline lookup yields CDR1 SQVTM and CDR2 ANQGSEA. The CDR3 loop reads CSSGGQTQYF. For the CDR3, the DNA is TGCAGCTCGGGCGGGCAGACCCAGTACTTC.

CDR3 sequence reads: CASSYRSGNRNSPLHF. CDR3 coding DNA: TGTGCCAGCAGTTACCGATCCGGGAATCGCAATTCACCCCTCCACTTT. The V and J genes are TRBV6-5 and TRBJ1-6; D gene ambiguous. The CDR3 covers 16 residues. Trimming took off 2 bases at V and 7 bases at J, with 15 bases between the two ends. Per germline, CDR1 MNHEY and CDR2 SVGAGI.

This clonotype occurred many times. The chain has TRBV25-1 and TRBJ2-7; no clear D. Between the trimmed V and J ends, which lost 1 base and 6 bases, there was a span of 13 bases. Germline lookup yields CDR1 MGHDK and CDR2 SYGVNS. The CDR3 loop spans 14 amino acids. The CDR3 protein is CASSEWVRRSEQYV. The CDR3 coding sequence is TGTGCCAGCAGTGAATGGGTTAGAAGAAGCGAGCAGTACGTC.

This clonotype has more than one count but fewer than ten. The CDR3 is CSASRIQGEAFF. The CDR3 DNA reads TGCAGTGCTTCAAGGATCCAGGGGGAAGCTTTCTTT. The chain employs TRBV20-1 and TRBJ1-1; possible D gene TRBD1, 6 bases. The V and J ends lost 5 bases and 8 bases respectively, with 15 bases between them. The CDR3 runs to 12 residues. Germline V gene data show CDR1 as DFQATT and CDR2 as SNEGSKA (reference sequence).

The chain uses TRBV4-2 and TRBJ2-7, with D hard to call. Germline CDR1 LGHNA, CDR2 YNFKEQ. This CDR3 region has 13 residues. V was shortened by 5 bases and J by 5 bases, with 13 bases between the two germline ends. The CDR3 DNA follows: TGTGCCAGCAGCTACAGACAATCCCACGAGCAGTACTTC. Translated: CASSYRQSHEQYF.

This clonotype was picked up many times. CDR3 nucleotides: TGTGCCAGCAGCCCCGGGACGGTCTATGGCTACACCTTC. Translating gives CASSPGTVYGYTF. V and J are TRBV9 and TRBJ1-2; D perhaps matches TRBD1 (5 bases). V was pared by 4 bases and J by 4 bases, with 11 bases between. CDR1 and CDR2 from the germline V gene are SGDLS and YYNGEE. The length of the CDR3 is 13 residues.

This chain connects TRBV12-3 or TRBV12-4 to TRBJ1-1, with D unresolved. Trimming removed 3 bases at V and 2 bases at J, with 7 bases between. This CDR3 region has 13 residues. CDR3 sequence (DNA): TGTGCCAGCAGTTTGTACCTTAACACTGAAGCTTTCTTT. Translated: CASSLYLNTEAFF.

This clonotype has ten or more counts. The chain carries TRBV27 and TRBJ1-1; D is ambiguous. This CDR3 spans 13 amino acids. Germline values: CDR1 MNHEY, CDR2 SMNVEV (reference sequence). Between the trimmed V and J ends, which lost 2 bases and 5 bases, there was a span of 9 bases. CDR3 loop: CASSLRPGTEAFF. For the CDR3, the DNA is TGTGCCAGCAGTTTAAGGCCGGGGACTGAAGCTTTCTTT.